This T cell receptor beta chain was captured in a study of cytomegalovirus exposure and HLA in healthy donors. General observations from the study: Researchers counted some 150 TCR beta chains as cytomegalovirus-associated.

Germline values: CDR1 SGHTS, CDR2 YDEGEE. Trimming removed 3 bases from V and 3 bases from J, with 7 bases in between. The CDR3 runs 12 residues. This cohort consisted of healthy bone marrow donors. With respect to this clone: Its specificity is unknown.

60 Vbeta and 13 Jbeta primers were used in PCR. Using immunoSEQ multiplex PCR, the repertoire was profiled, and TCRdb retains in-frame clones only, with some absent. The sample lists approximately 180,000 clones, roughly 86% seen once, with roughly 1.7% in the top ten. The receptor was derived from a woman younger than 30 in good health and CMV-seronegative. The rearrangement links TRBV5-8 to TRBJ2-7, with D possibly being TRBD2 (6 bases). Input material: PBMCs. The CDR3 is CASSWDFYEQYF. The CDR3 bases are TGTGCCAGCAGCTGGGACTTCTACGAGCAGTACTTC.